This is a list of T cell receptor beta chains from one sample in a study of T cells in Graves' hyperthyroidism and ophthalmopathy. TCRdb processed the multiplex PCR reads anew with MiXCR; each CDR3 protein has one entry. The profile shows a few hundred thousand distinct CDR3 sequences, less than 20% of them singletons. Source material: blood. All receptors derive from a woman in her late teens or twenties with Graves' hyperthyroidism that later progressed to Graves' ophthalmopathy. Each CDR3 is given with its conserved first and last residue.

v_call,j_call,cdr3_aa
TRBV27,TRBJ1-1,CASRVVRDTEAFF
TRBV27,TRBJ2-1,CASSFTRLGYNEQFF
TRBV3-1,TRBJ2-5,CASSQGTSGYIGTQYF
TRBV11-3,TRBJ2-2,CASSKNRDSSGELFF
TRBV19,TRBJ1-5,CASQDSNQPQHF
TRBV20-1,TRBJ2-5,CSARDGQGNMETQYF
TRBV6-5,TRBJ1-2,CASSSGQGVGYGYTF
TRBV28,TRBJ2-7,CASQSYTQGYEQYF
TRBV11-2,TRBJ1-5,CASSLGEAGARYQPQHF
TRBV12-3/TRBV12-4,TRBJ2-2,CASGIRRTNTGELFF
TRBV20-1,TRBJ2-3,CSARKAGVRYTQYF
TRBV20-1,TRBJ2-5,CSARGDGGGQLQETQYF
TRBV4-2,TRBJ1-4,CASSQAPTPGQANERLFF
TRBV27,TRBJ2-7,CASSPRPTYEQYF
TRBV12-3/TRBV12-4,TRBJ2-7,CASSLRERSPYEQYF
TRBV29-1,TRBJ2-2,CSVSDRGANTGELFF
TRBV5-1,TRBJ2-2,CASSGETGELFF
TRBV11-2,TRBJ1-1,CASSLKGPNTEAFF
TRBV6-6,TRBJ1-5,CASSYGNLNQPQHF
TRBV2,TRBJ1-5,CASSVSGQGRQPQHF
TRBV20-1,TRBJ1-2,CSANSFYGYTF
TRBV6-6,TRBJ2-6,CASSYWATKSSGANVLTF
TRBV3-1,TRBJ1-6,CASSQTPNKSPLHF
TRBV28,TRBJ2-5,CASSLTGQGTETQYF
TRBV3-1,TRBJ2-7,CASSQRQIYEQYF
TRBV7-9,TRBJ2-2,CASSSLGTTNTGELFF
TRBV19,TRBJ1-5,CASSDLGQGGNQPQHF
TRBV7-9,TRBJ1-1,CASSTGDNTEAFF
TRBV30,TRBJ2-3,CAWATDRLQYF
TRBV27,TRBJ2-1,CASSSRRGTSYNEQFF
TRBV5-8,TRBJ2-3,CASSLELGPIATDTQYF
TRBV15,TRBJ2-5,CATSRDRFGGRGVQETQYF
TRBV11-2,TRBJ2-7,CASSSIRDREPEQYF
TRBV4-1,TRBJ1-2,CASSQANYGYTF
TRBV19,TRBJ2-1,CASSPRTIPRVDEQFF
TRBV28,TRBJ2-7,CATNGQGELYEQYF
TRBV28,TRBJ2-1,CASSTGASGRAHNEQFF
TRBV4-3,TRBJ2-3,CASSQDWTSPYTGTQYF
TRBV4-2,TRBJ2-1,CASSQGRGQTSGFYSYNEQFF
TRBV28,TRBJ2-1,CASRTTGGSSYNEQFF
TRBV24-1,TRBJ1-5,CATSDSGRDNQPQHF
TRBV5-5,TRBJ2-1,CASSQTGLGDSLYNEQFF
TRBV10-3,TRBJ2-1,CAISEGLAGLSYNEQFF
TRBV7-8,TRBJ2-1,CASSSIAGKDYNEQFF
TRBV28,TRBJ1-6,CASTLGSSYNSPLHF
TRBV7-9,TRBJ2-3,CASRPSGSTDTRYF
TRBV7-9,TRBJ2-5,CATISGSQETQYF
TRBV27,TRBJ2-7,CASSSGHSYEQYF
TRBV20-1,TRBJ2-1,CSAEYLADYNEQFF
TRBV7-2,TRBJ2-7,CASSPSGTGGHEQYF
TRBV9,TRBJ2-1,CASSVEAGVSYNEQFF
TRBV11-2,TRBJ2-7,CASSLWGSPDEQYF
TRBV7-2,TRBJ2-7,CASNLDGRELGEQYF
TRBV20-1,TRBJ2-7,CSAREPLVSGSGEQYF